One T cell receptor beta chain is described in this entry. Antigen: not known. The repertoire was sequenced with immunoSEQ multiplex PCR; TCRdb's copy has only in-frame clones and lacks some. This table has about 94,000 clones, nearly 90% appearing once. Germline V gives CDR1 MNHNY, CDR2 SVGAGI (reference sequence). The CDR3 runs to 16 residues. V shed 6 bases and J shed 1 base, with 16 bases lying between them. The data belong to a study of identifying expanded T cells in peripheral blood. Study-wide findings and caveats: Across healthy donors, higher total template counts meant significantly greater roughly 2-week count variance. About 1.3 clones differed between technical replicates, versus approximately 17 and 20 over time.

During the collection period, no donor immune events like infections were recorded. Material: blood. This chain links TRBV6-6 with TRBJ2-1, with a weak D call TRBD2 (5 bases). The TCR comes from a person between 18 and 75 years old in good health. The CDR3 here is CASRAGGAGSYNEQFF. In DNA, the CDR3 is TGTGCCAGCAGGGCGGGTGGAGCCGGATCCTACAATGAGCAGTTCTTC.